The sequence of this T cell receptor beta chain was determined in a study of siplizumab effects on memory and regulatory T cells (dated by TCRdb to the late 2010s). In terms of the full investigation: The study looked at the effect of siplizumab, an anti-CD2 antibody, on alloreactive T-cell subsets in allogeneic mixed lymphocyte reactions made from human PBMCs.

From the cysteine up to the phenylalanine, the CDR3 has a length of 20 residues. Just CDR3 DNA is preserved here, 60 bases in frame from base 1. The CDR1 and CDR2 encoded by the germline V gene are SGHRS and YFSETQ. V and J are trimmed by 4 bases and 0 bases, and the gene matches miss 13 bases of the junction. Remarks on this clone: Its antigen is currently not known. Base quality data are lacking; no much larger clone is found one base away.

TCRbeta CDR3 sequencing was performed on sorted unstimulated T cells and on proliferating T cells recovered from mixed lymphocyte reactions. Fresh whole blood from fewer than 11 HLA-typed healthy donors was used to isolate PBMCs. Library generation was performed with the immunoSEQ multiplex PCR assay. Around 92,000 TCR templates per sample were assayed by the deep sequencing platform. Genomic DNA extracted from sorted T cells was used for TCRbeta CDR3 sequencing. In the original analysis: The R programming language was used for clonal analysis of the TCRbeta CDR3 data. Comparing unstimulated samples against CFSE-low samples taken after the reaction was how alloreactive CD4+ and CD8+ clones were defined. By matching sequences to the repertoires of sorted unstimulated Treg and non-Treg cells, each alloreactive CD4+ clone was assigned a regulatory or non-regulatory origin. As stored in TCRdb, this immuneACCESS dataset retains in-frame rearrangements with V and J assigned. A fraction of the clones does not appear; measured against another copy, unresolved V genes explain less than half of the discrepancy, and the remainder lacks a known reason. The V and J calls and the clone size are those of that table, but D and trimming were determined from the DNA. The sample table holds fewer than 100,000 clones, of which 95% were seen once. The ten biggest clones cover approximately 17% of the sample.

Study-wide findings and limitations: Greater diversity appeared to be present in unstimulated naive T cells than in memory T cells, and a substantial contribution to the alloresponse seemed to be made by naive cells. Among mappable alloreactive CD4+ clones, the Treg-derived fraction averaged approximately 66% with siplizumab versus about 27% in control reactions. Roughly 75-95% of proliferating CD4+ or CD8+ clones could not be assigned a naive or memory phenotype. Siplizumab significantly reduced the cumulative frequency of alloreactive sequences traceable to unstimulated CD4+ memory T cells. Because sequences below about 10^-5 frequency were poorly captured, only a minor fraction of alloreactive clones could be mapped to unstimulated subsets. No functional confirmation was obtained for the suppressive function of proliferating Tregs from siplizumab cultures.

The specimen sequenced was CD8+ T cells sorted from blood. The TCR comes from a human donor in good health. The rearrangement joined TRBV5-1 to TRBJ2-5; TRBD2 aligns with 15 central bases. The DNA sequence is as follows: TGCGCCAGCAGCGCACGATTACCGGGACTAGCGGGAGGCTACCAAGAGACCCAGTACTTC. Its coded protein is CASSARLPGLAGGYQETQYF.